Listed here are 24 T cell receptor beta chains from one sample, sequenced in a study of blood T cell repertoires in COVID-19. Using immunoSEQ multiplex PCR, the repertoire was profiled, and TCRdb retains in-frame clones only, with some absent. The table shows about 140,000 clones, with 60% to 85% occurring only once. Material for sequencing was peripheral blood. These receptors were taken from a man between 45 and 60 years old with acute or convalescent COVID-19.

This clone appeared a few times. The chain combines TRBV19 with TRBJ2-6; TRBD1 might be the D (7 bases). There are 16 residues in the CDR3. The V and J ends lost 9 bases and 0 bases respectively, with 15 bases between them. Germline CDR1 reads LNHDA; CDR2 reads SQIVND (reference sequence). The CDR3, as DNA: TGTGCCAGCAGCGGACAGGACTACTCTGGGGCCAACGTCCTGACTTTC. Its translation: CASSGQDYSGANVLTF.

The CDR3 sequence: CASSYGGGAWDTQYF. CDR3 bases: TGTGCCAGCAGTTACGGCGGGGGGGCCTGGGATACGCAGTATTTT. The rearrangement joins TRBV6-5 to TRBJ2-3; 9 bases match TRBD2. CDR1 and CDR2 from the germline V gene are MNHEY and SVGAGI. The trim removed 2 bases at V and 6 bases at J, leaving 6 bases unmatched. This CDR3 is built from 15 residues.

The CDR3: CASSTGTGGPGYGYTF. DNA of the CDR3: TGTGCCAGCAGCACCGGGACAGGGGGCCCGGGCTATGGCTACACCTTC. The genes are TRBV11-2 and TRBJ1-2, with 12 bases identical to TRBD1. The CDR3 loop spans 16 amino acids. Germline CDR1 SGHAT, CDR2 FQNNGV. V dropped 5 bases and J dropped 4; count of bases not matched to a gene: 8.

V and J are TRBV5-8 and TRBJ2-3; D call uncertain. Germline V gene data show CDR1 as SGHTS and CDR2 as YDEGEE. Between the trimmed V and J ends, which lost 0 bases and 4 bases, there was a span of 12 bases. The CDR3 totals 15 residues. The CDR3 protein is CASSLGDHAADTQYF. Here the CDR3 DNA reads TGTGCCAGCAGCTTGGGCGATCATGCGGCAGATACGCAGTATTTT.

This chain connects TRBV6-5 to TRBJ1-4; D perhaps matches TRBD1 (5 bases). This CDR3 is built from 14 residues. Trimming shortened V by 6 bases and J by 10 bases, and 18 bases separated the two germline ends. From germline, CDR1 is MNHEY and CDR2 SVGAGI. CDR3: CASSTGTRGVKLFF. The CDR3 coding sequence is TGTGCCAGCAGCACCGGGACCCGGGGGGTAAAACTGTTTTTT.

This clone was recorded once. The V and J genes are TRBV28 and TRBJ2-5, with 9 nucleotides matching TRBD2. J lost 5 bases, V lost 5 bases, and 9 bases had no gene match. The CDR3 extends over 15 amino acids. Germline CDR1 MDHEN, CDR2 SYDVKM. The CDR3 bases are TGTGCCAGCAGTATCCCCCTAGCGGGGCGGGAGACCCAGTACTTC. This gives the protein CASSIPLAGRETQYF.

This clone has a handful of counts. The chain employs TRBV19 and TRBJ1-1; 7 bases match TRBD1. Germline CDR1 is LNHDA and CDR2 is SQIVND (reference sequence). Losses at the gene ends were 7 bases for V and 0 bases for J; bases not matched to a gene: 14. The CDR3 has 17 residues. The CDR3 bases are TGTGCCAGTAAACGACAGGGCCTAAACTCCATGAACACTGAAGCTTTCTTT. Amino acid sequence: CASKRQGLNSMNTEAFF.

As DNA, the CDR3 is TGTGCCAGCCTCTTGACAGCTGAAGCTTTCTTT. It is translated as CASLLTAEAFF. The chain carries TRBV21-1 and TRBJ1-1; no DNA check was done on the table's D call, TRBD1. TRBV21-1 constitutes a pseudogene. This CDR3 comprises 11 residues.

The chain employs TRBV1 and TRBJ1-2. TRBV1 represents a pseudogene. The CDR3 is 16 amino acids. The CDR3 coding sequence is TGCACCAGCAGCCAAGACAAGAGTCTACTTAACTATGGCTACACCTTC. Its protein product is CTSSQDKSLLNYGYTF.

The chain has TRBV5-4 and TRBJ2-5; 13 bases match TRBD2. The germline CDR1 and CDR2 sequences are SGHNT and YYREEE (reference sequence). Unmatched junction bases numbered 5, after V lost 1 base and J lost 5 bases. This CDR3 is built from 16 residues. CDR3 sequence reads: CASSLRGLAGFETQYF. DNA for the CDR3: TGTGCCAGCAGCTTGAGGGGACTAGCGGGGTTCGAGACCCAGTACTTC.

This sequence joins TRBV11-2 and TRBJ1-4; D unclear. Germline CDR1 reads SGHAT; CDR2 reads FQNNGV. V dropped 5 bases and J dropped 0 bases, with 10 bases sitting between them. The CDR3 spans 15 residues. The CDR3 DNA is TGTGCCAGCAGCGCCCAACTTGCAACTAATGAAAAACTGTTTTTT. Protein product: CASSAQLATNEKLFF.

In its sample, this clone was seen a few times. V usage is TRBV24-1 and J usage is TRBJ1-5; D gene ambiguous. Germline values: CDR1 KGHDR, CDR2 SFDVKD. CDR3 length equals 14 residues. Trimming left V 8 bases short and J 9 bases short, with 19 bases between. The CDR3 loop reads CATKGSGSAGPQHF. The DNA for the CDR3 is TGTGCCACCAAAGGATCGGGGTCCGCTGGGCCCCAGCATTTT.

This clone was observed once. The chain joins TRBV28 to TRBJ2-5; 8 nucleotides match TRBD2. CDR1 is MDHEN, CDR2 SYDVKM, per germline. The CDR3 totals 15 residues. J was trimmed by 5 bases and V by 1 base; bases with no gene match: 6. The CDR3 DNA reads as TGTGCCAGCAGTTTATATATGCGGGGGGCTGAGACCCAGTACTTC. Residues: CASSLYMRGAETQYF.

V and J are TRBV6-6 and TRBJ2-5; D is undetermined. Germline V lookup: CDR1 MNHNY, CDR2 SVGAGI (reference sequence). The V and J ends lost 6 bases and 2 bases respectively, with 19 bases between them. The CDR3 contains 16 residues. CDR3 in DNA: TGTGCCAGCAGCCTAGGTCCTTCTGTTCCACAAGAGACCCAGTACTTC. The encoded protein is CASSLGPSVPQETQYF.

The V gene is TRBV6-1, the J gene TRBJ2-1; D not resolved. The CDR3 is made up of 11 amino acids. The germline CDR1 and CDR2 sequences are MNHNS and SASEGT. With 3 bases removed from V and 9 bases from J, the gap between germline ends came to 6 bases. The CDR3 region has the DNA TGTGCCAGCAGTGATTTCAGTGAGCAGTTCTTC. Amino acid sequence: CASSDFSEQFF.

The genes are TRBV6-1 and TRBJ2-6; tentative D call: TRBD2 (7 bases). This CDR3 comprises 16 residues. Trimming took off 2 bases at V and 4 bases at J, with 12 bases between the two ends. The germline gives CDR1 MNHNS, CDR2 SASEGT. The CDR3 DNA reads TGTGCCAGCAGTGAATTCGGGGGGACAGGGGCCAACGTCCTGACTTTC. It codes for CASSEFGGTGANVLTF.

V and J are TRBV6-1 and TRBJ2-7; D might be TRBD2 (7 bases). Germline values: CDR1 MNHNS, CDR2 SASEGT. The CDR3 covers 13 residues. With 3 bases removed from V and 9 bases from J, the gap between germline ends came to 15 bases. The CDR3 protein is CASSEGGGGLQYF. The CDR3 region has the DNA TGTGCCAGCAGTGAGGGGGGAGGGGGTTTGCAGTACTTC.

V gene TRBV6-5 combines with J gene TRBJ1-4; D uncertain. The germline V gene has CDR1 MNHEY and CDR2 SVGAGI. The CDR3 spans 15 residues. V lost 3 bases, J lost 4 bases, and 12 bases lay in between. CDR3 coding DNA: TGTGCCAGCAGTTATGCGGGGTTTGGTAATGAAAAACTGTTTTTT. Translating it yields CASSYAGFGNEKLFF.

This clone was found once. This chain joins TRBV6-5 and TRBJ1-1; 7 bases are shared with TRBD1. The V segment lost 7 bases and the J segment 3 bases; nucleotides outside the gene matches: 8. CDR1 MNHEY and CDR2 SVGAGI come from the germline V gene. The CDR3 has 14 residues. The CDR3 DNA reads TGTGCCAGCACTAGATTAGGGACAGACACTGAAGCTTTCTTT. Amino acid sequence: CASTRLGTDTEAFF.

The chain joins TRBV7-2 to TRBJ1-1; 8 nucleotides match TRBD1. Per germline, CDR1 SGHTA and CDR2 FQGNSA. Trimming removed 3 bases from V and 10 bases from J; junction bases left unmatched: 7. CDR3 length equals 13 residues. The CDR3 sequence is CASSLDRVTPAFF. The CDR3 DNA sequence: TGTGCCAGCAGCTTGGACAGGGTGACCCCAGCTTTCTTT.

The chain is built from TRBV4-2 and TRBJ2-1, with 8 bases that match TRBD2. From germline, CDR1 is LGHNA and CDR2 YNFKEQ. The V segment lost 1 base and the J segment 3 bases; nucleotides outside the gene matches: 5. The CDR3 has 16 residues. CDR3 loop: CASSQVRGGFYNEQFF. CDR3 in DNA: TGTGCCAGCAGCCAAGTGCGCGGGGGGTTCTACAATGAGCAGTTCTTC.

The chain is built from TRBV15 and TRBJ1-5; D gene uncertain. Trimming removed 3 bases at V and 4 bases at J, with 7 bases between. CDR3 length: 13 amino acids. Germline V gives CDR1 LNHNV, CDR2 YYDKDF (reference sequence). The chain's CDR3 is CATSRAGNQPQHF. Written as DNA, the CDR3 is TGTGCCACCAGCAGGGCGGGTAATCAGCCCCAGCATTTT.

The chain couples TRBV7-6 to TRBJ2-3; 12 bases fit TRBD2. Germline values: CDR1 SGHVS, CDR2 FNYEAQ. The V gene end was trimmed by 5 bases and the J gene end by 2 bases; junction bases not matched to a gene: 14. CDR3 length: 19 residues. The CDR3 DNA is TGTGCCAGCAGCCCACCCCCTAGCGGGGGGGCCTTGTTCACAGATACGCAGTATTTT. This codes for CASSPPPSGGALFTDTQYF.

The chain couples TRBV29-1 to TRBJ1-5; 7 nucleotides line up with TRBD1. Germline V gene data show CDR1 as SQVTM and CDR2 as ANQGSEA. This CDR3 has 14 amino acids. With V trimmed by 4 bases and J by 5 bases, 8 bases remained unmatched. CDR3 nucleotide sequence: TGCAGCGTTGTTGAAGGGGGCATGGATCAGCCCCAGCATTTT. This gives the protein CSVVEGGMDQPQHF. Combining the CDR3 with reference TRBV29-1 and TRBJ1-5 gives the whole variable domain SAVISQKPSRDICQRGTSLTIQCQVDSQVTMMFWYRQQPGQSLTLIATANQGSEATYESGFVIDKFPISRPNLTFSTLTVSNMSPEDSSIYLCSVVEGGMDQPQHFGDGTRLSIL.